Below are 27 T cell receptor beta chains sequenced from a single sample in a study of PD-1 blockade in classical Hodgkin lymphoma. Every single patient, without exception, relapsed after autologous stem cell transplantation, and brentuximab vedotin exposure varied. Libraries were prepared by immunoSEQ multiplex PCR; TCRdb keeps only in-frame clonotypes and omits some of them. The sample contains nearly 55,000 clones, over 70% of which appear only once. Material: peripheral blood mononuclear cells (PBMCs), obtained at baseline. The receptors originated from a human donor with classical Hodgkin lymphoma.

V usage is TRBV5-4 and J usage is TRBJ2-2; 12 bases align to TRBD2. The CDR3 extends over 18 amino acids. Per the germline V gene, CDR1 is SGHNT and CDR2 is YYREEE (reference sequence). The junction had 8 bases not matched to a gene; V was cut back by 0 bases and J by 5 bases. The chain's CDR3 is CASSLGLAGEDWTGELFF. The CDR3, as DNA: TGTGCCAGCAGCTTGGGACTAGCGGGAGAGGACTGGACCGGGGAGCTGTTTTTT.

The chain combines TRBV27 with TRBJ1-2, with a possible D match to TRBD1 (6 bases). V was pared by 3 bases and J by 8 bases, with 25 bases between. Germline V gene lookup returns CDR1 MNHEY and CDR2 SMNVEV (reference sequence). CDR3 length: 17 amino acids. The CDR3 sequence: CASSLYLGSGDKGGYTF. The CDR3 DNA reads TGTGCCAGCAGTTTGTATCTAGGGTCGGGGGACAAGGGAGGCTACACCTTC.

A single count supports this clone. The CDR3 coding sequence is TGTGCCAGCAGCTTGGCCGCTAGAGTCGAGCAGTACTTC. Protein sequence: CASSLAARVEQYF. The chain couples TRBV5-6 to TRBJ2-7; the D is unclear. This CDR3 contains 13 residues. CDR1 is SGHDT, CDR2 YYEEEE, per germline. Deletions cut 0 bases from V and 6 bases from J, with 10 bases between.

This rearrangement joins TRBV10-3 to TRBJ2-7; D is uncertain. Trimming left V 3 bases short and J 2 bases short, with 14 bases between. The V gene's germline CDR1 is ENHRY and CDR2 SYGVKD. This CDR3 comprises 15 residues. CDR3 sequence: CAISENKGRAYEQYF. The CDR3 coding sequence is TGTGCCATCAGTGAAAACAAGGGCCGAGCCTACGAGCAGTACTTC.

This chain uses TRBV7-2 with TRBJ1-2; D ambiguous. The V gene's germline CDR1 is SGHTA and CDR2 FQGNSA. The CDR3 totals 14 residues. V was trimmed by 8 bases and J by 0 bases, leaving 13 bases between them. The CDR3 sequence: CASAISRANYGYTF. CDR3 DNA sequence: TGTGCCAGCGCGATCTCTAGAGCTAACTATGGCTACACCTTC.

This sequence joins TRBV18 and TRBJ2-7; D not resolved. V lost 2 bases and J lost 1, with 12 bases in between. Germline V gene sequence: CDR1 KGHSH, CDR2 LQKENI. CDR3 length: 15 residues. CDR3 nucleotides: TGTGCCAGCTCACCAAGTCCGGACCAGTCCTACGAGCAGTACGTC. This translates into CASSPSPDQSYEQYV.

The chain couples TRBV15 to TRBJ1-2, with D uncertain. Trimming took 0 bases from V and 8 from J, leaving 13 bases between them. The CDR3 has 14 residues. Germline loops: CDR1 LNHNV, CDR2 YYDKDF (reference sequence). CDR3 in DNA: TGTGCCACCAGCAGAGAAACGGATTCCCGGGGCTACACCTTC. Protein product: CATSRETDSRGYTF.

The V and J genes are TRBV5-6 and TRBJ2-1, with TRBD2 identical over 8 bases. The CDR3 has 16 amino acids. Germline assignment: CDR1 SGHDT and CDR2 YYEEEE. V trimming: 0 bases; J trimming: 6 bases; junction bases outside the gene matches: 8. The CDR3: CASSLEVGRAVNEQFF. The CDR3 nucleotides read TGTGCCAGCAGCTTGGAGGTCGGGAGGGCCGTCAATGAGCAGTTCTTC.

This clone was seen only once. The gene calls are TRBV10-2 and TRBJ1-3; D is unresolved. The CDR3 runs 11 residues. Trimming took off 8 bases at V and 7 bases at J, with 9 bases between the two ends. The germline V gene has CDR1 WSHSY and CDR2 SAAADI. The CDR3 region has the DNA TGCGCCAGCTGGAAGGACAACACCATATATTTT. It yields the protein CASWKDNTIYF.

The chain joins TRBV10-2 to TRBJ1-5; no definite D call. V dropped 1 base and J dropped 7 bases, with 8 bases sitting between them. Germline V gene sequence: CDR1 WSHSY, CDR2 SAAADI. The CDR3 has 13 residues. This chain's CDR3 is CASSEWADQPQHF. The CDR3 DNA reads TGCGCCAGCAGTGAGTGGGCAGACCAGCCCCAGCATTTT.

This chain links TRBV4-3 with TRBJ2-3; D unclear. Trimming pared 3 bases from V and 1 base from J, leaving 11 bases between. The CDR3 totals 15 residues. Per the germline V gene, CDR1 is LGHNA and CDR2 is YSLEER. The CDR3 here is CASSQSRMGTDTQYF. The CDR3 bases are TGCGCCAGCAGCCAGTCAAGGATGGGCACAGATACGCAGTATTTT.

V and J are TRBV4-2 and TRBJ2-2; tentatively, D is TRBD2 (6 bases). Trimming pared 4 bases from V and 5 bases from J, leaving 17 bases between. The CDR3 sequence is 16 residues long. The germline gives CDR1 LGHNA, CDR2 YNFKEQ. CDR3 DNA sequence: TGTGCCAGCAGCCCCGAGGCGGGGATACAAACCGGGGAGCTGTTTTTT. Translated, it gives CASSPEAGIQTGELFF.

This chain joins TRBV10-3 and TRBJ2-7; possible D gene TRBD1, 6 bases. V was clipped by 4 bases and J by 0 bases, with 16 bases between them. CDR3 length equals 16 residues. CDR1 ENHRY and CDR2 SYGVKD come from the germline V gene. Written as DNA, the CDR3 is TGTGCCATCAGTGTTACAGGGTGGAAAAGCTCCTACGAGCAGTACTTC. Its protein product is CAISVTGWKSSYEQYF.

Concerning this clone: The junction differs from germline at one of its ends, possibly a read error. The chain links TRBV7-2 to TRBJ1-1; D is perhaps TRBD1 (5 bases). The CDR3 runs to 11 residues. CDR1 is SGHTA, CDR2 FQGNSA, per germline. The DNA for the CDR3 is TGTGCCAGCAGCTTAGCGGAAACACAGGAATTT. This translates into CASSLAETQEF. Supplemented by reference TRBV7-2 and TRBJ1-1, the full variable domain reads GAGVSQSPSNKVTEKGKDVELRCDPISGHTALYWYRQSLGQGLEFLIYFQGNSAPDKSGLPSDRFSAERTGGSVSTLTIQRTQQEDSAVYLCASSLAETQEFGQGTRLTVV.

As DNA, the CDR3 is TGCGCCAGCAGCTTGGGCCAGCCGTCCCACGGTACGCAGTATTTT. Translated: CASSLGQPSHGTQYF. This chain joins TRBV5-1 and TRBJ2-3; D not resolved. The CDR3 is 15 amino acids. Germline values: CDR1 SGHRS, CDR2 YFSETQ. Trimming stripped 0 bases from V and 8 bases from J, with 16 bases between.

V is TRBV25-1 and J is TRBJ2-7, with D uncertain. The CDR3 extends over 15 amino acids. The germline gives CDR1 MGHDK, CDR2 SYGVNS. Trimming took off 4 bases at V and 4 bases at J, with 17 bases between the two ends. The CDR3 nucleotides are TGTGCCAGCAGTGGCCCCAGAAACATCCGGTACGAGCAGTACTTC. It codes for CASSGPRNIRYEQYF.

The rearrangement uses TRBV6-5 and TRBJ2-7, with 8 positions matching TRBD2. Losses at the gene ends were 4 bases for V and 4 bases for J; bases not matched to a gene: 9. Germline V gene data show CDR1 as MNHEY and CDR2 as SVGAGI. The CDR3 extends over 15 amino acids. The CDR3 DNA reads TGTGCCAGCAGTTTACGGCGGGGGGCCGAATACGAGCAGTACTTC. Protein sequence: CASSLRRGAEYEQYF.

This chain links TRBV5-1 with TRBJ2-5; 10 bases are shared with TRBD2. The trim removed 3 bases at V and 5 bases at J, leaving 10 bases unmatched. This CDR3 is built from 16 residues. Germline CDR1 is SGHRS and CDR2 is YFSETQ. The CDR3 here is CASSSSLAGVGETQYF. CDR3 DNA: TGCGCCAGCAGCTCTTCTCTAGCGGGAGTAGGGGAGACCCAGTACTTC.

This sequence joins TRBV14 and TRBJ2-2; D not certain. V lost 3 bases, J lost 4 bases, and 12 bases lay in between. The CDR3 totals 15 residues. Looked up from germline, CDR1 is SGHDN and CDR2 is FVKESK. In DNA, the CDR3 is TGTGCCAGCAGCCAGAGGTTCTCGGGCACCGGGGAGCTGTTTTTT. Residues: CASSQRFSGTGELFF.

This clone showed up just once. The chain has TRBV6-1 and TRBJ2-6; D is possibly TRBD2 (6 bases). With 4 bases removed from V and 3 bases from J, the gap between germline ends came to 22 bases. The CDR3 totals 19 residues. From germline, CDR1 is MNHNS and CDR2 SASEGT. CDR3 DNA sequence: TGTGCCAGCAGTGCGGGACTCCCTTCAGCATCTTATGGGGCCAACGTCCTGACTTTC. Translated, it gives CASSAGLPSASYGANVLTF.

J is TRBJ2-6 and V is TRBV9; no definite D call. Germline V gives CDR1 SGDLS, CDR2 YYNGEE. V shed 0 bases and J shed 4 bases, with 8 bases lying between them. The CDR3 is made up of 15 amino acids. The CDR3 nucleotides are TGTGCCAGCAGCGTAGATCCCTTAGGGGCCAACGTCCTGACTTTC. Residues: CASSVDPLGANVLTF.

DNA for the CDR3: TGTGCCAGCAGCTTAGGGGGACTCGACAATGAGCAGTTCTTC. Amino acids: CASSLGGLDNEQFF. The rearrangement joins TRBV7-7 to TRBJ2-1, with TRBD2 as a possible D gene (6 bases). Germline-derived CDR1 and CDR2 are SSHAT and FNYEAQ (reference sequence). The CDR3 loop spans 14 amino acids. V was cut by 1 base and J by 5 bases, with 9 bases left in between.

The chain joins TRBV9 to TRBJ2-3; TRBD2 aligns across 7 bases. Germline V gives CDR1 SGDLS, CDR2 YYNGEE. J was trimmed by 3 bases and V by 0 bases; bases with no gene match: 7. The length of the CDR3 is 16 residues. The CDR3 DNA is TGTGCCAGCAGCGTAGAAGGGAGGGCCGATACAGATACGCAGTATTTT. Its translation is CASSVEGRADTDTQYF.

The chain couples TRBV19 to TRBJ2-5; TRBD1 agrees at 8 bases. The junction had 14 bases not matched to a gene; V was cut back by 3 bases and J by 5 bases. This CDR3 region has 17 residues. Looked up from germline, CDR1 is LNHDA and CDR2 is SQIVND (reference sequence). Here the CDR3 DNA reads TGTGCCAGTAGTATCCTTTCCCGGACAGGGTCTATTGAGACCCAGTACTTC. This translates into CASSILSRTGSIETQYF.

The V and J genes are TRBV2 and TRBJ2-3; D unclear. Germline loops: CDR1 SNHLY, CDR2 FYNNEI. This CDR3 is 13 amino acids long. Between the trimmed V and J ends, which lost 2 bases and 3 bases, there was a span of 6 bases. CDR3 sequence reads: CASSEWLTDTQYF. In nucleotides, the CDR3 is TGTGCCAGCAGTGAATGGTTAACAGATACGCAGTATTTT.

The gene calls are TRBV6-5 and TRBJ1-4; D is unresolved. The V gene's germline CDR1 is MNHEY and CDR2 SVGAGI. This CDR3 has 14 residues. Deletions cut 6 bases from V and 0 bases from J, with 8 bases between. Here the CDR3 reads CASRRDTTNEKLFF. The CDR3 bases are TGTGCCAGCAGACGAGACACAACTAATGAAAAACTGTTTTTT.

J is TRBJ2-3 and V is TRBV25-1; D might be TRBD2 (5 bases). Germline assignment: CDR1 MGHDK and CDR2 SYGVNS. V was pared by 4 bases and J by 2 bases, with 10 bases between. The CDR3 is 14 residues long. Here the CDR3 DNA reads TGTGCCAGCAGTGTCGGGAAACTCACAGATACGCAGTATTTT. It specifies CASSVGKLTDTQYF.